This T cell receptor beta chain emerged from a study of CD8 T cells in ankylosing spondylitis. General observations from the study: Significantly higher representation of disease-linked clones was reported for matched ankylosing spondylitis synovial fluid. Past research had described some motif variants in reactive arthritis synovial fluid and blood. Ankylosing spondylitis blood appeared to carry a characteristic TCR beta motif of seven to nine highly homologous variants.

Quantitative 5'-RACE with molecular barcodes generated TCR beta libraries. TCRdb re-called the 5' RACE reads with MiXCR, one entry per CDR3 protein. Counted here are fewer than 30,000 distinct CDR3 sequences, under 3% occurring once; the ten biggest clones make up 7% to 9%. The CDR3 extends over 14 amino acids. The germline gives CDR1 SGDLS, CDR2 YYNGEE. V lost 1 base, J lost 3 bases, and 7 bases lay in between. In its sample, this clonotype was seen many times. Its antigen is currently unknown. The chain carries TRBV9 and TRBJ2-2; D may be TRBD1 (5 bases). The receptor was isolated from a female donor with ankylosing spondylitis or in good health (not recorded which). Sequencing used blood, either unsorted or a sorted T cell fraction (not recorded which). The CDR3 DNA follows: TGTGCCAGCAGCGTAACCAGGGACACCGGGGAGCTGTTTTTT. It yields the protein CASSVTRDTGELFF.